The 12 T cell receptor beta chains below were found in one sample sequenced in a study of blood T cell repertoires in COVID-19. Produced via immunoSEQ multiplex PCR; TCRdb's table is partial and in-frame only. This sample has some 150,000 clones, with roughly 89% found just once. Sequencing was done on a sample of PBMCs or T cells enriched from blood (not recorded which). These receptors came from a woman aged 45-65 years who had been exposed to COVID-19.

This chain connects TRBV19 to TRBJ2-5, with TRBD1 as a possible D gene (5 bases). Germline lookup yields CDR1 LNHDA and CDR2 SQIVND (reference sequence). The germline V and J ends were trimmed by 7 bases and 5 bases, with 20 bases remaining between them. This CDR3 comprises 15 residues. The CDR3 DNA reads TGTGCCAGTACCCCCGGGCAGGGAACGCGGGAGACCCAGTACTTC. Amino acids: CASTPGQGTRETQYF. The full variable domain, in which reference TRBV19 and TRBJ2-5 provide the parts outside the CDR3, is DGGITQSPKYLFRKEGQNVTLSCEQNLNHDAMYWYRQDPGQGLRLIYYSQIVNDFQKGDIAEGYSVSREKKESFPLTVTSAQKNPTAFYLCASTPGQGTRETQYFGPGTRLLVL.

V gene TRBV19 combines with J gene TRBJ1-5; tentative D call: TRBD1 (6 bases). Trimming shortened V by 4 bases and J by 4 bases, and 17 bases separated the two germline ends. The V gene's germline CDR1 is LNHDA and CDR2 SQIVND (reference sequence). This CDR3 comprises 16 residues. CDR3 in amino acids: CASSTLGTQGNQPQHF. Written as DNA, the CDR3 is TGTGCCAGTAGTACCCTCGGGACCCAGGGGAATCAGCCCCAGCATTTT.

This chain uses TRBV6-1 with TRBJ2-2; D possibly corresponds to TRBD2 (6 bases). The V gene lost 8 bases and the J gene lost 5 bases, with 15 bases spanning the gap. CDR3 size: 14 residues. Germline CDR1 MNHNS, CDR2 SASEGT. CDR3 region: CASLPAGWTGELFF. The CDR3 DNA reads as TGTGCCAGCCTCCCCGCGGGATGGACCGGGGAGCTGTTTTTT.

The rearrangement uses TRBV7-2 and TRBJ2-3; TRBD1 is a possible D gene (5 bases). V was cut by 1 base and J by 2 bases, with 13 bases left in between. This CDR3 has 16 amino acids. Per the germline V gene, CDR1 is SGHTA and CDR2 is FQGNSA. The CDR3 region has the DNA TGTGCCAGCAGCTTAGATCTTTCAGGGATCACAGATACGCAGTATTTT. This translates into CASSLDLSGITDTQYF.

V usage is TRBV11-1 and J usage is TRBJ1-2, with no clear D. The length of the CDR3 is 14 residues. V was pared by 5 bases and J by 4 bases, with 14 bases between. CDR1 is SGHAT, CDR2 FQDESV, per germline (reference sequence). Here the CDR3 reads CASSRPGGSYGYTF. Here the CDR3 DNA reads TGTGCCAGCAGCCGCCCCGGCGGAAGCTATGGCTACACCTTC.

V usage is TRBV5-6 and J usage is TRBJ1-2; 7 bases fit TRBD1. With V trimmed by 5 bases and J by 7 bases, 11 bases remained unmatched. The CDR3 spans 14 residues. Germline CDR1 is SGHDT and CDR2 is YYEEEE. CDR3 loop: CASRENPGGGGYTF. In DNA, the CDR3 is TGTGCCAGCAGGGAAAACCCAGGGGGAGGTGGCTACACCTTC. The full variable domain, rest sourced from reference TRBV5-6 and TRBJ1-2, is DAGVTQSPTHLIKTRGQQVTLRCSPKSGHDTVSWYQQALGQGPQFIFQYYEEEERQRGNFPDRFSGHQFPNYSSELNVNALLLGDSALYLCASRENPGGGGYTFGSGTRLTVV.

The chain carries TRBV6-2 or TRBV6-3 and TRBJ2-7, with unresolved D. There are 12 residues in the CDR3. V shed 2 bases and J shed 4 bases, with 6 bases lying between them. The V gene's germline CDR1 is MNHEY and CDR2 SVGEGT. CDR3 amino acids: CASSYVLYEQYF. The CDR3 coding sequence is TGTGCCAGCAGTTACGTCCTTTACGAGCAGTACTTC.

This clone has a single count. The chain recombines TRBV19 with TRBJ2-2; 11 bases are a match to TRBD1. The junction had 7 bases not matched to a gene; V was cut back by 11 bases and J by 5 bases. Looked up from germline, CDR1 is LNHDA and CDR2 is SQIVND (reference sequence). The CDR3 is made up of 14 amino acids. As DNA, the CDR3 is TGTGCCGGACAGGGGGCTCGGGGGACCGGGGAGCTGTTTTTT. It codes for CAGQGARGTGELFF.

CDR3 bases: TGTGCCAGCAGTGGACAGGGATGGGCAACTAATGAAAAACTGTTTTTT. Amino acid sequence: CASSGQGWATNEKLFF. The rearrangement joins TRBV2 to TRBJ1-4; 7 bases map to TRBD1. The CDR3 sequence is 16 residues long. Germline CDR1 reads SNHLY; CDR2 reads FYNNEI. The V segment lost 4 bases and the J segment 0 bases; nucleotides outside the gene matches: 5.

This chain connects TRBV5-4 to TRBJ1-2; TRBD1 might be the D (6 bases). The CDR3 runs to 13 residues. The germline gives CDR1 SGHNT, CDR2 YYREEE (reference sequence). V was trimmed by 3 bases and J by 5 bases, leaving 11 bases between them. CDR3 in amino acids: CASSSLGAYGYTF. CDR3 bases: TGTGCCAGCAGCTCTTTGGGGGCATATGGCTACACCTTC. Variable domain in full (rest from reference TRBV5-4 and TRBJ1-2): ETGVTQSPTHLIKTRGQQVTLRCSSQSGHNTVSWYQQALGQGPQFIFQYYREEENGRGNFPPRFSGLQFPNYSSELNVNALELDDSALYLCASSSLGAYGYTFGSGTRLTVV.

The chain carries TRBV7-9 and TRBJ2-7, with a weak D call TRBD2 (5 bases). V was pared by 1 base and J by 2 bases, with 9 bases between. The CDR3 extends over 14 amino acids. The germline CDR1 and CDR2 sequences are SEHNR and FQNEAQ (reference sequence). The CDR3 DNA sequence: TGTGCCAGCAGCTTAGTGGTGGGAGCCTACGAGCAGTACTTC. Translation gives CASSLVVGAYEQYF.

This rearrangement joins TRBV5-6 to TRBJ2-3, with D uncertain. Germline assignment: CDR1 SGHDT and CDR2 YYEEEE. The CDR3 spans 12 residues. Between the trimmed V and J ends, which lost 5 bases and 8 bases, there was a span of 12 bases. The CDR3 coding sequence is TGTGCCAGCAGGTCCCTTGGCAGTACGCAGTATTTT. Protein sequence: CASRSLGSTQYF.